This T cell receptor beta chain came from a study of T cell responses to AZD1222 COVID-19 vaccine. Study outcomes and limitations: Baseline seropositives among AZD1222 recipients totaled only 5 to 7.

Points on this clone: The antigen remains undetermined. Other DNA sequences in the sample encode the same CDR3.

Investigators merged groups given second doses at roughly 4 or roughly 12 weeks. The V end lost 5 bases, the J end lost 8 bases, and 9 bases lay between the germline ends. This CDR3 spans 11 amino acids. Germline loops: CDR1 MDHEN, CDR2 SYDVKM. Produced via immunoSEQ multiplex PCR; TCRdb's table is partial and in-frame only. The sample contains hundreds of thousands of clones, almost 95% of which appear only once. V usage is TRBV28 and J usage is TRBJ1-2; no firm D call. The sample here was peripheral blood, taken 28 days after the second AZD1222 dose. The clonotype originates from an adult who received the AZD1222 COVID-19 vaccine. This CDR3 reads CASSPLRGYTF. DNA for the CDR3: TGTGCCAGCAGTCCACTCAGGGGCTACACCTTC.